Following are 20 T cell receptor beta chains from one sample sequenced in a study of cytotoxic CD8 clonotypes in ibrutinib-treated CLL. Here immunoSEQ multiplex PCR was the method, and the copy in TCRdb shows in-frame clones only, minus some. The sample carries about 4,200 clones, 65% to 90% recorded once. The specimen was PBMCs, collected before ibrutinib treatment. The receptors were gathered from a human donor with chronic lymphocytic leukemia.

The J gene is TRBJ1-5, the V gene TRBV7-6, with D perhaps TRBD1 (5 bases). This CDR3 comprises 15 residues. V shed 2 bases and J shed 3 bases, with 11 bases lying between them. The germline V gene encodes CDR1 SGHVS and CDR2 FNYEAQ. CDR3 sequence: CASSLTGGANQPQHF. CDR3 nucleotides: TGTGCCAGCAGCTTAACGGGAGGGGCCAATCAGCCCCAGCATTTT. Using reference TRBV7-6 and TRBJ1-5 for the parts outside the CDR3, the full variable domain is GAGVSQSPRYKVTKRGQDVALRCDPISGHVSLYWYRQALGQGPEFLTYFNYEAQQDKSGLPNDRFSAERPEGSISTLTIQRTEQRDSAMYRCASSLTGGANQPQHFGDGTRLSIL.

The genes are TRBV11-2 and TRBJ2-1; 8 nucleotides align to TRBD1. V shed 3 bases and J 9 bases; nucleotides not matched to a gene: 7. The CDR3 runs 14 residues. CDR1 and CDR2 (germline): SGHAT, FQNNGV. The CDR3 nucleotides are TGTGCCAGCAGCTTCCAGGGGGCGCAAGTTGAGCAGTTCTTC. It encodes CASSFQGAQVEQFF.

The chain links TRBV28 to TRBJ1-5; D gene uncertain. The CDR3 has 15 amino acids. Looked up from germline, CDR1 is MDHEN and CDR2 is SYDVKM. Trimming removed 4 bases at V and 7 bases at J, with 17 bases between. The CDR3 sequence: CASSYIREGRQPQHF. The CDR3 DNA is TGTGCCAGCAGTTATATCAGAGAAGGGCGGCAGCCCCAGCATTTT.

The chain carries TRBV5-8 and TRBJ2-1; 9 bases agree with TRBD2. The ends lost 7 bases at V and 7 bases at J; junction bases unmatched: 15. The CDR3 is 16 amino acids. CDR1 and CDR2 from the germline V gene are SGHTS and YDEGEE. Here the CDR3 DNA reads TGTGCCAGCCCATCGACGACAGGGACTAGCAGTAATGAGCAGTTCTTC. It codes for CASPSTTGTSSNEQFF.

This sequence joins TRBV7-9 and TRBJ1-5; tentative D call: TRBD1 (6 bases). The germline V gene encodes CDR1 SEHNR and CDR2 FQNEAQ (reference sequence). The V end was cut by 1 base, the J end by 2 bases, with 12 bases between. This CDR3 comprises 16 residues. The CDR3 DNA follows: TGTGCCAGCAGCTTAGGGCCAGGGGCGGGCAATCAGCCCCAGCATTTT. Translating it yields CASSLGPGAGNQPQHF.

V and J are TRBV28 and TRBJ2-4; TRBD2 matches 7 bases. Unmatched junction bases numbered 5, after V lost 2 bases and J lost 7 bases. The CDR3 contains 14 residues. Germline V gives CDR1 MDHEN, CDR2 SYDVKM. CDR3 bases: TGTGCCAGCAGTTTAATGTCGGGAGGTAACATTCAGTACTTC. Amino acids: CASSLMSGGNIQYF.

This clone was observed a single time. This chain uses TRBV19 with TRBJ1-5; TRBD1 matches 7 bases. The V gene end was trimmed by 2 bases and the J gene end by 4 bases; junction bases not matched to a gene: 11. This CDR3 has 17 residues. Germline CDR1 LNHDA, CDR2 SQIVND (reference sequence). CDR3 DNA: TGTGCCAGTAGTATATCGCGGCAGGGGGACGGGAATCAGCCCCAGCATTTT. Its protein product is CASSISRQGDGNQPQHF.

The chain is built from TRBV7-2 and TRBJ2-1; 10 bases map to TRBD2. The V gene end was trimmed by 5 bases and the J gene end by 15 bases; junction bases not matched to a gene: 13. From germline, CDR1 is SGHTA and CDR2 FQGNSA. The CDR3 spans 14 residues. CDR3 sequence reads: CASSTGLALRGWFF. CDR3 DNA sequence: TGTGCCAGCAGCACGGGACTAGCGTTGAGGGGGTGGTTCTTC.

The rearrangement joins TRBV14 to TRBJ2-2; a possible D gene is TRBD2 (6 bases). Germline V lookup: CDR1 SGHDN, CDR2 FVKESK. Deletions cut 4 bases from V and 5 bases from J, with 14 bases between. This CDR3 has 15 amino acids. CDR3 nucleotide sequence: TGTGCCAGCAGCCTGGGACTGCCTCGGACCGGGGAGCTGTTTTTT. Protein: CASSLGLPRTGELFF.

The CDR3: CASSLQGGGSDTQYF. In DNA form, the CDR3 reads TGTGCCAGCAGCTTACAGGGTGGGGGTTCAGATACGCAGTATTTT. The V and J genes are TRBV7-3 and TRBJ2-3, with D tentatively TRBD1 or TRBD2 (5 bases each). CDR1 and CDR2 (germline): SGHTA, FQGTGA. With 2 bases removed from V and 4 bases from J, the gap between germline ends came to 13 bases. The CDR3 extends over 15 amino acids. The entire variable domain, with the rest obtained from reference TRBV7-3 and TRBJ2-3, is as follows: GAGVSQTPSNKVTEKGKYVELRCDPISGHTALYWYRQSLGQGPEFLIYFQGTGAADDSGLPNDRFFAVRPEGSVSTLKIQRTERGDSAVYLCASSLQGGGSDTQYFGPGTRLTVL.

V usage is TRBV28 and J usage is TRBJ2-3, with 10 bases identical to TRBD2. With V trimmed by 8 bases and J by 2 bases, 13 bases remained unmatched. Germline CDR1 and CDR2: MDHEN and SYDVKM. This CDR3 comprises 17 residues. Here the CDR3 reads CASVKPGLARTTDTQYF. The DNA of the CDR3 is TGTGCCAGCGTTAAACCGGGACTAGCGAGAACCACAGATACGCAGTATTTT.

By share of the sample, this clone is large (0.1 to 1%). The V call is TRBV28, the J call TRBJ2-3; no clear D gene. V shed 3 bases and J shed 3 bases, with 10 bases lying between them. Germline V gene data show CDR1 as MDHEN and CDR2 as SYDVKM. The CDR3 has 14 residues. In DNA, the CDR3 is TGTGCCAGCAGTTTCCCAGACTTTACAGATACGCAGTATTTT. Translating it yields CASSFPDFTDTQYF.

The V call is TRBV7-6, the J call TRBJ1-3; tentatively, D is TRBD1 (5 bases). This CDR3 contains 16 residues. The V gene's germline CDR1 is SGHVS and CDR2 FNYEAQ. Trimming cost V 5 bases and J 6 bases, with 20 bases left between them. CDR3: CASSPNRWQGTNTIYF. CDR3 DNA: TGTGCCAGCAGCCCCAATCGATGGCAGGGTACAAACACCATATATTTT.

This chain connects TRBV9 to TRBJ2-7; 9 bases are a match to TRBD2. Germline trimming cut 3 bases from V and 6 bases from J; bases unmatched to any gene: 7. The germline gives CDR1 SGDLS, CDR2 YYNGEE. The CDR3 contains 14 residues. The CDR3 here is CASSAGSGSFEQYF. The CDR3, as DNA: TGTGCCAGCAGCGCGGGTAGCGGGAGTTTCGAGCAGTACTTC.

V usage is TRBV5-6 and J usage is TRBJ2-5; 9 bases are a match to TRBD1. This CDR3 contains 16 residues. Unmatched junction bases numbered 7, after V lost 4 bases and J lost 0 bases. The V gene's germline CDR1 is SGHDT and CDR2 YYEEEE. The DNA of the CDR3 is TGTGCCAGCAGCCCTCGACAGGGGGAGTACCAAGAGACCCAGTACTTC. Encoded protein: CASSPRQGEYQETQYF.

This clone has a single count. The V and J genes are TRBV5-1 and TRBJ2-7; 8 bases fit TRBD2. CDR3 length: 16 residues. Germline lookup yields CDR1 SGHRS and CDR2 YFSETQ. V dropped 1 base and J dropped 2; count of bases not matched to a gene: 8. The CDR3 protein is CASSLKVGAGAYEQYF. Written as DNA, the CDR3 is TGCGCCAGCAGCTTGAAAGTTGGAGCGGGGGCCTACGAGCAGTACTTC. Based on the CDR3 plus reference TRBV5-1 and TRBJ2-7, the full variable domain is KAGVTQTPRYLIKTRGQQVTLSCSPISGHRSVSWYQQTPGQGLQFLFEYFSETQRNKGNFPGRFSGRQFSNSRSEMNVSTLELGDSALYLCASSLKVGAGAYEQYFGPGTRLTVT.

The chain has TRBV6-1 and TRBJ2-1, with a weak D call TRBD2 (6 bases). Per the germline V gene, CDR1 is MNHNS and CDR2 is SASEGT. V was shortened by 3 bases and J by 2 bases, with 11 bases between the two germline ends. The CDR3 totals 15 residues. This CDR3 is CASSEWEEPYNEQFF. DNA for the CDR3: TGTGCCAGCAGTGAGTGGGAGGAGCCCTACAATGAGCAGTTCTTC.

The CDR3 nucleotides are TGCGCCAGCAGCCAAGATCTGGAGGGAGGAAAACTGTTTTTT. Translation gives CASSQDLEGGKLFF. The chain uses TRBV4-1 and TRBJ1-4; D is unclear. Germline assignment: CDR1 MGHRA and CDR2 YSYEKL. CDR3 length equals 14 residues. V dropped 0 bases and J dropped 10 bases, with 12 bases sitting between them.

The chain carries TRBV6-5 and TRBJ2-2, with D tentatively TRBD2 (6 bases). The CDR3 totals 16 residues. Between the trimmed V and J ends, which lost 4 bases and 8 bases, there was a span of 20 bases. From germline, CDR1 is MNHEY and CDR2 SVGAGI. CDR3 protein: CASSLSWRRDRGELFF. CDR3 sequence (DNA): TGTGCCAGCAGTTTATCCTGGCGGCGGGACCGGGGGGAGCTGTTTTTT.

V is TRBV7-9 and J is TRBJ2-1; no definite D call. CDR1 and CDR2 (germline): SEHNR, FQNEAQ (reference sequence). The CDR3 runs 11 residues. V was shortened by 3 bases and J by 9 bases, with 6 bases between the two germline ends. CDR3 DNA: TGTGCCAGCAGCTTTAGGAGTGAGCAGTTCTTC. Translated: CASSFRSEQFF.